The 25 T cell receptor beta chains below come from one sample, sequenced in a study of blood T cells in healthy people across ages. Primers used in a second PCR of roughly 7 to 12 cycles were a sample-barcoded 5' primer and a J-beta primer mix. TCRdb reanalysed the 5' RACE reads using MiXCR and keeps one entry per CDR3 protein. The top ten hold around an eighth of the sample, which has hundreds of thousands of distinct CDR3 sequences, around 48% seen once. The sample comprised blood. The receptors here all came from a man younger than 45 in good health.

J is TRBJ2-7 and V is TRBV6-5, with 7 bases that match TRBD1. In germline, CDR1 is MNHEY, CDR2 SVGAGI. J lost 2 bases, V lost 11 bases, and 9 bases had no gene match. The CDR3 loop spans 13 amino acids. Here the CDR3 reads CASSQGVAYEQYF. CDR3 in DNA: TGTGCCTCTTCCCAGGGGGTGGCCTACGAGCAGTACTTC.

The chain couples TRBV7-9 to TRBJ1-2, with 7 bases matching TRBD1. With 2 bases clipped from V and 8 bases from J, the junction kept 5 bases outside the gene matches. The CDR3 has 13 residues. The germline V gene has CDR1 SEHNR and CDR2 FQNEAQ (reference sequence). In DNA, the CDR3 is TGTGCCAGCAGCTTAACAGGGGTATTAGGCTACACCTTC. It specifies CASSLTGVLGYTF.

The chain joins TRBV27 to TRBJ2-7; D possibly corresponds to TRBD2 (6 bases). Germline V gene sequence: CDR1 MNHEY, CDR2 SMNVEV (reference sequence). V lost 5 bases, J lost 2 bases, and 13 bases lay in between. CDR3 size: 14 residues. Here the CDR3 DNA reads TGTGCCAGCAGTGTCGTAGCGGATCCCTACGAGCAGTACTTC. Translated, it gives CASSVVADPYEQYF.

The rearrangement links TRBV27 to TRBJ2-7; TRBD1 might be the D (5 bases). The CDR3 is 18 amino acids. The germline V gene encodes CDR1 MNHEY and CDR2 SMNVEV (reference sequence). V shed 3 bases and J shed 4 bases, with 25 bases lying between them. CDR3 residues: CASSFLQVGNAEPYEQYF. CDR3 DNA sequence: TGTGCCAGCAGTTTCTTACAGGTGGGCAACGCGGAGCCTTACGAGCAGTACTTC.

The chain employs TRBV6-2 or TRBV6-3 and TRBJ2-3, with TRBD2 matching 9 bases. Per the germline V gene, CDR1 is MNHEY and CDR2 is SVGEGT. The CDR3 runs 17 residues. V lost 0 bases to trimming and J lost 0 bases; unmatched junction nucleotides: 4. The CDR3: CASSYSISGGSTDTQYF. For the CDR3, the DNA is TGTGCCAGCAGTTACTCCATCAGCGGGGGGAGCACAGATACGCAGTATTTT.

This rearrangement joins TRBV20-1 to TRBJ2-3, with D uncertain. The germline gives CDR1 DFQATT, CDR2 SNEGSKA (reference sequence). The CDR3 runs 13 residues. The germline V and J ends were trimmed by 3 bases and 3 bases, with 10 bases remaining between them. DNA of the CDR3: TGCAGTGCTAGTATACCCGCGACAGATACGCAGTATTTT. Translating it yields CSASIPATDTQYF.

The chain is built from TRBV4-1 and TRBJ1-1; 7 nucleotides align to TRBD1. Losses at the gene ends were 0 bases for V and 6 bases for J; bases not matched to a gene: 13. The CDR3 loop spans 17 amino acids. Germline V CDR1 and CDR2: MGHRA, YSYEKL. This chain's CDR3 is CASSQDLRGLKGSEAFF. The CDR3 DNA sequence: TGCGCCAGCAGCCAAGATCTGAGGGGGCTGAAAGGTTCTGAAGCTTTCTTT.

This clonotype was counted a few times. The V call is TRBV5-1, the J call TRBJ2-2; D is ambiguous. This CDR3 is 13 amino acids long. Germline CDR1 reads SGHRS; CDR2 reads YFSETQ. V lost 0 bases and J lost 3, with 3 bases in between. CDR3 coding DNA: TGCGCCAGCAGCTTGGAGGACACCGGGGAGCTGTTTTTT. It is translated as CASSLEDTGELFF.

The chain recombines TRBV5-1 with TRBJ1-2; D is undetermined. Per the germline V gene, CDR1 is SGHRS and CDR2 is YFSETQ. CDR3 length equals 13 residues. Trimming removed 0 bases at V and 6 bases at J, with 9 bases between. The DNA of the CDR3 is TGCGCCAGCAGCTTGGAGGGCTGGGATGGCTACACCTTC. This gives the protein CASSLEGWDGYTF.

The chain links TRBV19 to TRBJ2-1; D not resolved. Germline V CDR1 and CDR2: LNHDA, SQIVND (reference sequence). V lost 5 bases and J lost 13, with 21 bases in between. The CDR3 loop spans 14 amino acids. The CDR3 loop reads CASSDGPSSQTQFF. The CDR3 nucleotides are TGTGCCAGTAGTGACGGACCCTCCAGTCAGACCCAGTTCTTC.

CDR3 in DNA: TGCGCCAGCAGCTTGGAGTCGTCAACTAATGAAAAACTGTTTTTT. The encoded protein is CASSLESSTNEKLFF. V usage is TRBV5-1 and J usage is TRBJ1-4; D call uncertain. There are 15 residues in the CDR3. Germline V gene data show CDR1 as SGHRS and CDR2 as YFSETQ. V lost 0 bases, J lost 0 bases, and 6 bases lay in between.

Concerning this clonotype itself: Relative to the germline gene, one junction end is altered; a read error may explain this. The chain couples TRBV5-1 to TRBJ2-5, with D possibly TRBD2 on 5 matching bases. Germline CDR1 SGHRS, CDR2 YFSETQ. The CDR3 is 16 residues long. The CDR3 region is CASSLTGLASQETQYF. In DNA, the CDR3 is TGCGCCAGTAGCTTGACGGGCCTAGCCTCACAAGAGACCCAGTACTTC. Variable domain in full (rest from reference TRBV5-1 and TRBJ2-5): KAGVTQTPRYLIKTRGQQVTLSCSPISGHRSVSWYQQTPGQGLQFLFEYFSETQRNKGNFPGRFSGRQFSNSRSEMNVSTLELGDSALYLCASSLTGLASQETQYFGPGTRLLVL.

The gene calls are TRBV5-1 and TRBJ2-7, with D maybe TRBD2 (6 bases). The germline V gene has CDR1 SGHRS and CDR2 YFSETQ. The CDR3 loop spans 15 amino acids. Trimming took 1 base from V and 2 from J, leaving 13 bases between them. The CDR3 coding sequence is TGCGCCAGCAGCTTGACAGAAGGGACTCCCTACGAGCAGTACTTC. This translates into CASSLTEGTPYEQYF.

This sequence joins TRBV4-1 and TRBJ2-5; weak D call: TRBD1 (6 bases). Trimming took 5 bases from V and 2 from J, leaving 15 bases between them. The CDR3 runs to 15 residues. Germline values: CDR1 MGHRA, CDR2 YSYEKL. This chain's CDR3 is CASSSQGLVQETQYF. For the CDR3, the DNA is TGCGCCAGCAGCTCCCAGGGGCTAGTGCAAGAGACCCAGTACTTC.

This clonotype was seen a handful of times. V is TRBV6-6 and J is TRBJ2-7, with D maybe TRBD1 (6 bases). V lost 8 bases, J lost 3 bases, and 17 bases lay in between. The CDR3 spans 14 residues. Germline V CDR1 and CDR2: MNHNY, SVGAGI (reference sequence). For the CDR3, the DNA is TGTGCCAGCGGCGGGTCAGGGGAAAGCTACGAGCAGTACTTC. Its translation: CASGGSGESYEQYF.

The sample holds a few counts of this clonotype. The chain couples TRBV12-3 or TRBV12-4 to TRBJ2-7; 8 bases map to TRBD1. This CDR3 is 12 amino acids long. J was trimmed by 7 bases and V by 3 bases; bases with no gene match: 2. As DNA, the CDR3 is TGTGCCAGCAGTTTCGGACAGGGTGAGCAGTACTTC. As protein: CASSFGQGEQYF.

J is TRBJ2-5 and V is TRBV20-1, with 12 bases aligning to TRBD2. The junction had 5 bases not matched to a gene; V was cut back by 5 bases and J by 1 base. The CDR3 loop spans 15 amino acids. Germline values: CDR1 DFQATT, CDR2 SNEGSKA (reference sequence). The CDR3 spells CSAGRTSGAQETQYF. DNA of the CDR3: TGCAGTGCTGGGCGGACTAGCGGGGCCCAAGAGACCCAGTACTTC.

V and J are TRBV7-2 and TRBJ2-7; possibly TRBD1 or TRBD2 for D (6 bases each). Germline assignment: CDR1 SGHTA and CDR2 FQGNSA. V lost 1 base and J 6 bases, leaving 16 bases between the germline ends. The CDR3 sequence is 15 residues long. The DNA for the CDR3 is TGTGCCAGCAGCTTAGTGCCGGGGGCTCGGGCCGAGCAGTACTTC. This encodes CASSLVPGARAEQYF. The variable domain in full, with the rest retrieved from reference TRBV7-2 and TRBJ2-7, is GAGVSQSPSNKVTEKGKDVELRCDPISGHTALYWYRQSLGQGLEFLIYFQGNSAPDKSGLPSDRFSAERTGGSVSTLTIQRTQQEDSAVYLCASSLVPGARAEQYFGPGTRLTVT.

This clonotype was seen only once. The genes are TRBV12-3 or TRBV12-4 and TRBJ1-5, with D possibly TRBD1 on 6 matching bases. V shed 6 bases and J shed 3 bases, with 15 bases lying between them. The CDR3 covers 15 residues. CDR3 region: CASSTRGGYNQPQHF. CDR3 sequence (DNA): TGTGCCAGCAGCACAAGGGGGGGATACAATCAGCCCCAGCATTTT.

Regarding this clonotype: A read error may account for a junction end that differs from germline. The CDR3 loop reads CASSFQGVSGNTTYF. The CDR3 DNA reads as TGTGCCAGCAGCTTCCAGGGCGTCTCTGGAAACACCACATATTTT. The chain couples TRBV7-6 to TRBJ1-3, with D tentatively TRBD1 (5 bases). Per germline, CDR1 SGHVS and CDR2 FNYEAQ. This CDR3 is built from 15 residues.

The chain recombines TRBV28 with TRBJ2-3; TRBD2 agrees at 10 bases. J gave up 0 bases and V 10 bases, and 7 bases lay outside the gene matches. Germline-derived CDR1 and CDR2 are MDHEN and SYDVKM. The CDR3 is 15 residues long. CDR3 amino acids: CATTLAGVSTDTQYF. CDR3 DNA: TGTGCCACCACCCTAGCGGGGGTTAGCACAGATACGCAGTATTTT. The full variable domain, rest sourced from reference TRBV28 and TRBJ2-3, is DVKVTQSSRYLVKRTGEKVFLECVQDMDHENMFWYRQDPGLGLRLIYFSYDVKMKEKGDIPEGYSVSREKKERFSLILESASTNQTSMYLCATTLAGVSTDTQYFGPGTRLTVL.

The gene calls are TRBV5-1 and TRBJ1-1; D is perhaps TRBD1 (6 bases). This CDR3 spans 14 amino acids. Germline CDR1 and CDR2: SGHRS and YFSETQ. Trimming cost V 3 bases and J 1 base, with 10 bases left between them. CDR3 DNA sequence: TGCGCCAGCAGCTCCAGCAGGGGGAACACTGAAGCTTTCTTT. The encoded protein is CASSSSRGNTEAFF.

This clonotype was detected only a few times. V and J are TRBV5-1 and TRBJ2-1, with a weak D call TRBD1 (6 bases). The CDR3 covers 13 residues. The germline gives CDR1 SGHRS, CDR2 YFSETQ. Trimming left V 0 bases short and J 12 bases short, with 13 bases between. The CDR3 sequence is CASSLGVRQAQFF. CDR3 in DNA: TGCGCCAGCAGCTTGGGCGTTCGACAGGCGCAGTTCTTC.

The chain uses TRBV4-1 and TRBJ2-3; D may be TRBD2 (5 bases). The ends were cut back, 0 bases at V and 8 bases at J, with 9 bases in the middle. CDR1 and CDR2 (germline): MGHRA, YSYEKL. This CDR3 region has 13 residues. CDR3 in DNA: TGCGCCAGCAGCCAAGAGGAGGATGGTACGCAGTATTTT. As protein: CASSQEEDGTQYF.

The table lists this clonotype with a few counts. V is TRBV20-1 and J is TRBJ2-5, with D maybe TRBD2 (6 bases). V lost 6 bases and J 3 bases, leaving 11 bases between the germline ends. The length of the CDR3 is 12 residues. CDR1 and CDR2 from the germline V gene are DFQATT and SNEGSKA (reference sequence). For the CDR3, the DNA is TGCAGTGCGCCACTAGCAAAAGAGACCCAGTACTTC. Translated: CSAPLAKETQYF.